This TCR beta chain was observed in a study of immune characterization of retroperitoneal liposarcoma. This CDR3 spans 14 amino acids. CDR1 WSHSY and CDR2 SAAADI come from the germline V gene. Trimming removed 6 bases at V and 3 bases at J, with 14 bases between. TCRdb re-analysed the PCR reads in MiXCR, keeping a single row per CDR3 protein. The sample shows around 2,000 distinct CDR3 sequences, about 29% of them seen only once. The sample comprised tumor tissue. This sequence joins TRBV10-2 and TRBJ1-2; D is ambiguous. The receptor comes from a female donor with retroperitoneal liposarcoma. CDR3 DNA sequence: TGCGCCAGCAGCCCCGCGGTGAACTACTATGGCTACACCTTC. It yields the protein CASSPAVNYYGYTF.